One and the same sample provided the 21 T cell receptor beta chains below, sequenced in a study of cytomegalovirus exposure and HLA in healthy donors. PCR employed 60 Vbeta and 13 Jbeta primers. Produced via immunoSEQ multiplex PCR; TCRdb's table is partial and in-frame only. The data show more than 85,000 clones, and the top ten clones hold about 6%. The specimen was PBMCs. The receptor set was obtained from a girl aged 10-17 years in good health and CMV-seropositive.

V and J are TRBV6-5 and TRBJ1-6, with D possibly matching TRBD1 (6 bases). Trimming shortened V by 4 bases and J by 0 bases, and 10 bases separated the two germline ends. Germline V gene data show CDR1 as MNHEY and CDR2 as SVGAGI. CDR3 size: 16 residues. The CDR3 spells CASSSTGRSYNSPLHF. DNA for the CDR3: TGTGCCAGCAGTTCCACAGGGCGCTCCTATAATTCACCCCTCCACTTT.

The CDR3 region is CASGGAADTQYF. The CDR3 DNA is TGTGCCAGCGGGGGGGCCGCAGATACGCAGTATTTT. This sequence joins TRBV19 and TRBJ2-3, with 8 bases identical to TRBD2. There are 12 residues in the CDR3. CDR1 LNHDA and CDR2 SQIVND come from the germline V gene (reference sequence). Germline trimming cut 9 bases from V and 4 bases from J; bases unmatched to any gene: 3.

The J gene is TRBJ1-3, the V gene TRBV27; perhaps TRBD1 as D (6 bases). This CDR3 contains 15 residues. The V end was cut by 5 bases, the J end by 4 bases, with 15 bases between. Germline values: CDR1 MNHEY, CDR2 SMNVEV (reference sequence). The CDR3: CASSPQGGGGNTIYF. CDR3 DNA sequence: TGTGCCAGCAGTCCGCAGGGAGGGGGAGGAAACACCATATATTTT.

J is TRBJ1-1 and V is TRBV5-4, with 7 bases aligning to TRBD1. The V gene end was trimmed by 2 bases and the J gene end by 5 bases; junction bases not matched to a gene: 9. This CDR3 comprises 15 residues. In germline, CDR1 is SGHNT, CDR2 YYREEE (reference sequence). The CDR3 DNA reads as TGTGCCAGCAGCTTTAAGACAGGGAGTGGAACTGAAGCTTTCTTT. It translates to CASSFKTGSGTEAFF.

The V and J genes are TRBV4-1 and TRBJ2-1, with TRBD1 matching over 10 bases. The germline V gene has CDR1 MGHRA and CDR2 YSYEKL. The CDR3 length is 15 residues. The V segment lost 6 bases and the J segment 4 bases; nucleotides outside the gene matches: 6. CDR3: CASSPGQGSYNEQFF. In nucleotides, the CDR3 is TGCGCCAGCAGTCCGGGACAGGGGTCGTACAATGAGCAGTTCTTC.

V usage is TRBV19 and J usage is TRBJ2-5, with 7 bases lining up with TRBD2. The CDR3 spans 13 residues. Trimming took 4 bases from V and 7 from J; bases not matched to a gene: 6. Looked up from germline, CDR1 is LNHDA and CDR2 is SQIVND (reference sequence). The CDR3 here is CASSTRTSGTQYF. CDR3 sequence (DNA): TGTGCCAGTAGTACCCGGACTAGTGGGACCCAGTACTTC.

The J gene is TRBJ2-1, the V gene TRBV5-5; D might be TRBD1 (5 bases). The CDR3 loop spans 15 amino acids. Germline-derived CDR1 and CDR2 are SGHKS and YYEKEE (reference sequence). V lost 3 bases, J lost 1 base, and 11 bases lay in between. The CDR3 sequence is CASSSQGSSYNEQFF. Written as DNA, the CDR3 is TGTGCCAGCAGCTCCCAGGGTTCGTCCTACAATGAGCAGTTCTTC.

V gene TRBV9 combines with J gene TRBJ1-5; 9 nucleotides match TRBD1. Germline V gene data show CDR1 as SGDLS and CDR2 as YYNGEE. This CDR3 has 13 amino acids. J was trimmed by 7 bases and V by 3 bases; bases with no gene match: 2. The CDR3 DNA reads TGTGCCAGCAGCGGGACAGGGGACCAGCCCCAGCATTTT. This sequence encodes CASSGTGDQPQHF.

This rearrangement joins TRBV4-2 to TRBJ1-5, with TRBD1 matching over 7 bases. The CDR3 consists of 15 residues. V lost 4 bases to trimming and J lost 5 bases; unmatched junction nucleotides: 8. The germline CDR1 and CDR2 sequences are LGHNA and YNFKEQ. The CDR3 spells CASSLDGQEDQPQHF. The CDR3 DNA sequence: TGTGCCAGCAGCCTTGATGGACAGGAGGATCAGCCCCAGCATTTT.

J is TRBJ1-2 and V is TRBV4-3; maybe TRBD1 (5 bases). Germline V gene lookup returns CDR1 LGHNA and CDR2 YSLEER. The CDR3 sequence is 15 residues long. Trimming removed 2 bases from V and 8 bases from J, with 18 bases in between. The CDR3 loop reads CASSQQYRGRDGYTF. CDR3 DNA: TGCGCCAGCAGCCAACAGTATCGAGGGCGGGACGGCTACACCTTC.

This rearrangement joins TRBV5-6 to TRBJ1-6; D is perhaps TRBD1 (5 bases). V lost 6 bases, J lost 4 bases, and 17 bases lay in between. The CDR3 extends over 16 amino acids. Germline loops: CDR1 SGHDT, CDR2 YYEEEE. The CDR3 loop reads CASTYGGEGYNSPLHF. The CDR3, as DNA: TGTGCCAGCACCTACGGGGGAGAGGGGTATAATTCACCCCTCCACTTT.

The V gene is TRBV19, the J gene TRBJ1-5; D remains ambiguous. Between the trimmed V and J ends, which lost 6 bases and 0 bases, there was a span of 6 bases. The CDR3 extends over 13 amino acids. The germline gives CDR1 LNHDA, CDR2 SQIVND (reference sequence). The CDR3 DNA reads as TGTGCCAGTAGCGGGGATAGCAATCAGCCCCAGCATTTT. Protein product: CASSGDSNQPQHF.

The chain carries TRBV4-3 and TRBJ2-1; no clear D. Deletions cut 0 bases from V and 6 bases from J, with 12 bases between. The germline gives CDR1 LGHNA, CDR2 YSLEER. CDR3 length: 15 amino acids. The CDR3 DNA reads as TGCGCCAGCAGCCAAGATCGACTCCCGTCCAATGAGCAGTTCTTC. It encodes CASSQDRLPSNEQFF.

The gene calls are TRBV2 and TRBJ2-7, with 8 bases fitting TRBD1. The junction had 13 bases not matched to a gene; V was cut back by 10 bases and J by 5 bases. CDR3 length: 14 residues. In germline, CDR1 is SNHLY, CDR2 FYNNEI. The CDR3 region has the DNA TGTGCCACAATCCTGACAGGGGTCTTGAACGAGCAGTACTTC. Residues: CATILTGVLNEQYF.

V usage is TRBV6-6 and J usage is TRBJ2-2; D is ambiguous. Germline V gene lookup returns CDR1 MNHNY and CDR2 SVGAGI (reference sequence). CDR3 length: 14 amino acids. V lost 2 bases and J lost 11, with 15 bases in between. CDR3 bases: TGTGCCAGCAGTTACCCGGTTTTCCTAGGAGAGCTGTTTTTT. Residues: CASSYPVFLGELFF.

This rearrangement joins TRBV5-1 to TRBJ1-6, with 9 bases matching TRBD1. After removal of 0 bases from V and 6 bases from J, the junction contained 1 base not matched to a gene. Germline values: CDR1 SGHRS, CDR2 YFSETQ. The CDR3 contains 15 residues. The CDR3 here is CASSLVGQGNSPLHF. In DNA, the CDR3 is TGCGCCAGCAGCTTGGTGGGACAGGGTAATTCACCCCTCCACTTT.

V gene TRBV4-1 combines with J gene TRBJ1-5, with TRBD1 identical over 8 bases. Trimming at V came to 0 bases and at J to 5 bases, leaving 12 bases not matched to a gene. Per germline, CDR1 MGHRA and CDR2 YSYEKL. CDR3 length: 18 amino acids. CDR3 in amino acids: CASSQENIRGPWDQPQHF. CDR3 sequence (DNA): TGCGCCAGCAGCCAAGAGAATATCAGGGGGCCATGGGATCAGCCCCAGCATTTT.

The chain couples TRBV28 to TRBJ2-7; 7 positions match TRBD1. CDR1 MDHEN and CDR2 SYDVKM come from the germline V gene. V lost 6 bases, J lost 0 bases, and 8 bases stayed unmatched. The CDR3 consists of 15 residues. The CDR3 DNA sequence: TGTGCCAGCAGCTCTGGGACAGCCGGCTCCTACGAGCAGTACGTC. This sequence encodes CASSSGTAGSYEQYV.

The V gene is TRBV7-6, the J gene TRBJ2-1, with TRBD1 as a possible D gene (5 bases). CDR1 is SGHVS, CDR2 FNYEAQ, per germline. V was clipped by 5 bases and J by 0 bases, with 8 bases between them. This CDR3 contains 14 residues. In nucleotides, the CDR3 is TGTGCCAGCAGCGCGACAGCCTCCTACAATGAGCAGTTCTTC. This sequence encodes CASSATASYNEQFF.

V is TRBV5-1 and J is TRBJ2-3, with 9 bases fitting TRBD2. The V gene's germline CDR1 is SGHRS and CDR2 YFSETQ. The CDR3 extends over 16 amino acids. The V and J ends lost 4 bases and 3 bases, in that order; junction bases with no gene match: 9. The CDR3 DNA reads TGCGCCAGCAGCCCGGATTCAAGCGGGGGGACAGATACGCAGTATTTT. Amino acid sequence: CASSPDSSGGTDTQYF.

V and J are TRBV28 and TRBJ1-2, with a tentative D call TRBD1 (6 bases). V was pared by 0 bases and J by 1 base, with 18 bases between. This CDR3 is built from 18 residues. Germline assignment: CDR1 MDHEN and CDR2 SYDVKM. CDR3 bases: TGTGCCAGCAGTTTATGTTTCGTACAGGGCGAGGGTAACTATGGCTACACCTTC. Its protein is CASSLCFVQGEGNYGYTF.